These T cell receptor beta chains were read from a single sample in a study of blood T cells in healthy people across ages. From the 5' RACE reads, TCRdb called clonotypes with MiXCR, one entry per CDR3 protein. The sample lists about 940,000 distinct CDR3 sequences, around 48% occurring once. Source material: blood. The receptors come from a man under 40 in good health. CDR3s leave out the opening cysteine and the closing phenylalanine or tryptophan. The order of the fields is V gene, J gene, CDR3 protein.

V gene: TRBV4-1
J gene: TRBJ2-7
CDR3 protein: ASSQPGQGTSEQY

V gene: TRBV14
J gene: TRBJ2-7
CDR3 protein: ASTEGYEQY

V gene: TRBV4-1
J gene: -
CDR3 protein: ASSQDWISRFYEQY

V gene: TRBV4-3
J gene: TRBJ2-7
CDR3 protein: ASSHDPFNEQY

V gene: TRBV20-1
J gene: -
CDR3 protein: SARDEGVGYEQY

V gene: TRBV3-1
J gene: -
CDR3 protein: ASSQGLQGAYEQY

V gene: TRBV3-1
J gene: TRBJ2-1
CDR3 protein: ASSQEGGVNEQF

V gene: TRBV6-6
J gene: TRBJ1-4
CDR3 protein: ASSLDRDGTTNEKLF

V gene: TRBV3-1
J gene: TRBJ1-2
CDR3 protein: ASSLKDGSRYGYI

V gene: TRBV24-1
J gene: TRBJ2-2
CDR3 protein: ATSDASRTNTGELF

V gene: TRBV6-5
J gene: -
CDR3 protein: ASRRAGVGYEQY

V gene: TRBV4-3
J gene: TRBJ2-2
CDR3 protein: ASSHIGQGGPGELF

V gene: TRBV20-1
J gene: TRBJ2-7
CDR3 protein: SARWAYEQY

V gene: TRBV6-5
J gene: TRBJ2-7
CDR3 protein: ASSYREGLGYEQY

V gene: TRBV7-8
J gene: -
CDR3 protein: ASSLARRGETQY

V gene: TRBV4-3
J gene: TRBJ1-5
CDR3 protein: ASSQDSTGPQPQH

V gene: TRBV27
J gene: TRBJ1-2
CDR3 protein: ASSRQGANGYT

V gene: TRBV9
J gene: TRBJ2-3
CDR3 protein: ASSSGTGIGTDTQY

V gene: TRBV9
J gene: TRBJ2-7
CDR3 protein: ASSVGGPLHYEQY

V gene: TRBV7-2
J gene: TRBJ2-7
CDR3 protein: ASSWMTGIDEQY

V gene: TRBV6-5
J gene: TRBJ1-1
CDR3 protein: ASSTSIWDRGREAF

V gene: TRBV9
J gene: TRBJ2-3
CDR3 protein: ASSVGAGARDTQY

V gene: TRBV20-1
J gene: TRBJ2-5
CDR3 protein: SAKRLAGGSQETQY

V gene: TRBV15
J gene: TRBJ1-4
CDR3 protein: ATSRDQGGEKLF

V gene: TRBV18
J gene: TRBJ1-1
CDR3 protein: ASFPNLNTEAF

V gene: TRBV6-5
J gene: TRBJ2-7
CDR3 protein: ASSYNSYEQY

V gene: TRBV7-2
J gene: TRBJ2-5
CDR3 protein: ASSLTGFSVRETQY

V gene: TRBV12-3/TRBV12-4
J gene: TRBJ2-7
CDR3 protein: ASSRDDYEQY

V gene: TRBV5-1
J gene: TRBJ2-1
CDR3 protein: ASSRGVSGRYRVDEQF

V gene: TRBV4-1
J gene: TRBJ2-7
CDR3 protein: ASSQDVGGIGERY

V gene: TRBV29-1
J gene: TRBJ2-7
CDR3 protein: SVYFEDSTYEQY

V gene: TRBV4-1
J gene: TRBJ2-1
CDR3 protein: ASSPGRGPYNEQF

V gene: TRBV9
J gene: TRBJ2-6
CDR3 protein: ASQTFSGANVLT

V gene: TRBV29-1
J gene: TRBJ2-7
CDR3 protein: SATGTGNREQY

V gene: TRBV6-1
J gene: TRBJ1-2
CDR3 protein: ASYPITSYGYT

V gene: TRBV7-2
J gene: TRBJ2-3
CDR3 protein: ASSFGLTDTQY

V gene: TRBV6-5
J gene: TRBJ2-6
CDR3 protein: ASSYAGVSGANVLT

V gene: TRBV28
J gene: TRBJ2-5
CDR3 protein: ASSSRTGSQETQY

V gene: TRBV28
J gene: TRBJ1-6
CDR3 protein: ASSRPELLESPLH

V gene: TRBV9
J gene: TRBJ2-7
CDR3 protein: ASSVGLGPYEQY

V gene: TRBV7-9
J gene: TRBJ1-5
CDR3 protein: ASSLGGSRTYLKPQH

V gene: TRBV14
J gene: TRBJ2-3
CDR3 protein: ASSLNTGGGTQY

V gene: TRBV15
J gene: TRBJ2-7
CDR3 protein: ATSGEGLIENRAYEQY

V gene: TRBV4-3
J gene: TRBJ2-3
CDR3 protein: ASSQDGKYTQY

V gene: TRBV7-9
J gene: TRBJ2-1
CDR3 protein: ASRGGDWLSGSSYNEQF

V gene: TRBV9
J gene: TRBJ2-1
CDR3 protein: ASSRRADLYNEQF

V gene: TRBV12-3/TRBV12-4
J gene: TRBJ1-1
CDR3 protein: ASSFQGSEAF

V gene: TRBV7-2
J gene: TRBJ1-5
CDR3 protein: ASSFSLLWNQPQH